The 26 T cell receptor beta chains given below trace back to one sample, sequenced in a study of cytomegalovirus exposure and HLA in healthy donors (dated by TCRdb to 2016 to 2017). The library was obtained by the immunoSEQ multiplex PCR assay. For the multiplex PCR, a mixture combining 60 forward primers for TCR Vbeta segments and 13 reverse primers for TCR Jbeta segments was used. Imported from immuneACCESS, the table was reduced by TCRdb to in-frame sequences with V and J called. These copies leave out some clones; in studies compared against another copy, an unresolved V gene accounts for under half, and the cause of the remainder is not known. The sample table holds about 110,000 clones, of which around 69% were seen once. The top ten constitute around 2.1% of the sample. Sequencing used PBMCs. These TCRs come from a man in his late teens or twenties in good health and CMV-seronegative.

The CDR3 DNA reads as TGTGCCAGCACCCCAACGGGACAGGGTCTTTATGGCTACACCTTC. Residues: CASTPTGQGLYGYTF. The chain employs TRBV6-5 and TRBJ1-2; 9 bases fit TRBD1. CDR3 size: 15 residues. The trim removed 7 bases at V and 5 bases at J, leaving 11 bases unmatched. Germline V CDR1 and CDR2: MNHEY, SVGAGI.

V and J are TRBV19 and TRBJ1-6; D gene unclear. The V and J ends lost 7 bases and 9 bases respectively, with 13 bases between them. CDR3 length: 13 residues. CDR1 LNHDA and CDR2 SQIVND come from the germline V gene (reference sequence). Written as DNA, the CDR3 is TGTGCCAGTACTGGGAAACGGGGTTCACCCCTCCACTTT. Its translation: CASTGKRGSPLHF.

This chain joins TRBV6-1 and TRBJ2-7; 9 bases fit TRBD1. The CDR3 is made up of 15 amino acids. V lost 4 bases, J lost 1 base, and 5 bases stayed unmatched. Germline V CDR1 and CDR2: MNHNS, SASEGT. The CDR3 here is CASSVSGTGSYEQYF. CDR3 coding DNA: TGTGCCAGCAGTGTTTCCGGGACAGGGTCCTACGAGCAGTACTTC.

In nucleotides, the CDR3 is TGTGCCAGCAGGTCTACGTGGGCAGGGACAAACTACGAGCAGTACTTC. Protein product: CASRSTWAGTNYEQYF. The chain is built from TRBV6-6 and TRBJ2-7; D may be TRBD1 (6 bases). The CDR3 covers 16 residues. V dropped 6 bases and J dropped 3 bases, with 21 bases sitting between them. CDR1 is MNHNY and CDR2 is SVGAGI in the germline V gene (reference sequence).

The V call is TRBV4-3, the J call TRBJ2-3, with 10 bases lining up with TRBD1. Losses at the gene ends were 1 base for V and 4 bases for J; bases not matched to a gene: 2. The CDR3 runs 15 residues. CDR1 is LGHNA and CDR2 is YSLEER in the germline V gene. This CDR3 reads CASSQGTGGADTQYF. CDR3 DNA: TGCGCCAGCAGCCAAGGGACAGGGGGAGCAGATACGCAGTATTTT.

The V gene is TRBV7-9, the J gene TRBJ2-5; D is possibly TRBD2 (5 bases). Trimming shortened V by 3 bases and J by 3 bases, and 20 bases separated the two germline ends. This CDR3 region has 17 residues. The germline gives CDR1 SEHNR, CDR2 FQNEAQ (reference sequence). The chain's CDR3 is CASSFPPGRAWEETQYF. In DNA, the CDR3 is TGTGCCAGCAGCTTTCCGCCGGGAAGAGCATGGGAAGAGACCCAGTACTTC.

This clone was recorded many times. The chain joins TRBV6-1 to TRBJ1-4; TRBD1 is a possible D gene (6 bases). There are 13 residues in the CDR3. Per germline, CDR1 MNHNS and CDR2 SASEGT. The V end was cut by 7 bases, the J end by 7 bases, with 13 bases between. CDR3 loop: CASNREGSEKLFF. The CDR3 region has the DNA TGTGCCAGCAACAGGGAGGGGAGTGAAAAACTGTTTTTT.

About this clone: A read error may produce the germline difference seen at one junction end. V is TRBV29-1 and J is TRBJ2-1; 8 bases match TRBD2. CDR3 length equals 15 residues. Germline values: CDR1 SQVTM, CDR2 ANQGSEA. CDR3 loop: CSVEGGGQSYDEQFF. CDR3 DNA sequence: TGCAGCGTTGAAGGCGGGGGGCAATCCTACGATGAGCAGTTCTTC.

V usage is TRBV4-3 and J usage is TRBJ1-2, with TRBD1 matching over 9 bases. The junction had 14 bases not matched to a gene; V was cut back by 5 bases and J by 7 bases. Germline CDR1 is LGHNA and CDR2 is YSLEER. This CDR3 region has 16 residues. CDR3: CASSSDGRTGVRGYTF. DNA for the CDR3: TGCGCCAGCAGCTCAGATGGTAGGACAGGGGTTCGTGGCTACACCTTC.

This clone was counted once. CDR3 protein: CASSGLGEGEQFF. Written as DNA, the CDR3 is TGTGCCAGCAGCGGACTAGGGGAGGGTGAGCAGTTCTTC. The rearrangement links TRBV6-1 to TRBJ2-1, with 7 bases lining up with TRBD2. This CDR3 has 13 amino acids. V dropped 6 bases and J dropped 9; count of bases not matched to a gene: 8. Per the germline V gene, CDR1 is MNHNS and CDR2 is SASEGT.

The chain links TRBV10-3 to TRBJ1-2, with 10 positions matching TRBD1. The CDR3 spans 12 residues. V lost 7 bases, J lost 8 bases, and 4 bases stayed unmatched. CDR1 and CDR2 (germline): ENHRY, SYGVKD. CDR3 sequence reads: CAITQTGGGYTF. The CDR3 DNA is TGTGCCATCACACAGACAGGGGGCGGCTACACCTTC.

V usage is TRBV15 and J usage is TRBJ1-2; TRBD1 matches 10 bases. Unmatched junction bases numbered 8, after V lost 8 bases and J lost 8 bases. The CDR3 runs to 13 residues. CDR1 is LNHNV, CDR2 YYDKDF, per germline (reference sequence). This chain's CDR3 is CATRQGARGGYTF. CDR3 DNA sequence: TGTGCCACCCGACAGGGGGCAAGGGGGGGCTACACCTTC.

The chain recombines TRBV19 with TRBJ2-3, with TRBD2 matching 10 bases. The V segment lost 1 base and the J segment 4 bases; nucleotides outside the gene matches: 8. This CDR3 has 17 residues. Per germline, CDR1 LNHDA and CDR2 SQIVND (reference sequence). CDR3 nucleotides: TGTGCCAGTAGTATAGGGTGGAGCGGGGGGGCCGCAGATACGCAGTATTTT. Residues: CASSIGWSGGAADTQYF.

V usage is TRBV4-3 and J usage is TRBJ2-7; maybe TRBD1 (5 bases). This CDR3 comprises 14 residues. Germline CDR1 is LGHNA and CDR2 is YSLEER. Trimming removed 4 bases at V and 4 bases at J, with 14 bases between. CDR3 amino acids: CASSPSQGSYEQYF. The CDR3 nucleotides read TGCGCCAGCAGCCCGAGTCAGGGATCTTACGAGCAGTACTTC.

With respect to this clone: The junction departs from the called germline gene at one end, perhaps through a read error. The J gene is TRBJ2-1, the V gene TRBV7-7, with 8 bases that match TRBD1. Germline CDR1 is SSHAT and CDR2 is FNYEAQ (reference sequence). The length of the CDR3 is 14 residues. Here the CDR3 DNA reads TGTGCTAGCAGCCCCAGCGGAACAGGGGGTGAGCAGTTCTTC. Residues: CASSPSGTGGEQFF.

This clone was seen more than once but under ten times. The chain carries TRBV10-1 and TRBJ2-4; D might be TRBD2 (6 bases). The CDR3 has 14 amino acids. From germline, CDR1 is WNHNN and CDR2 SYGVQD (reference sequence). The ends were cut back, 9 bases at V and 1 base at J, with 13 bases in the middle. The chain's CDR3 is CARVRDFAKNIQYF. As DNA, the CDR3 is TGCGCCAGGGTCCGGGACTTTGCCAAAAACATTCAGTACTTC.

The CDR3 DNA sequence: TGTGCCAGCTCACGACTAAAGATGAGCACAGATACGCAGTATTTT. It encodes CASSRLKMSTDTQYF. This rearrangement joins TRBV18 to TRBJ2-3; tentatively, D is TRBD2 (5 bases). Germline V gene data show CDR1 as KGHSH and CDR2 as LQKENI. CDR3 length equals 15 residues. V dropped 4 bases and J dropped 0 bases, with 11 bases sitting between them.

The rearrangement joins TRBV2 to TRBJ2-5, with D unclear. From germline, CDR1 is SNHLY and CDR2 FYNNEI. This CDR3 has 11 amino acids. V lost 7 bases to trimming and J lost 4 bases, with 7 bases between them. The CDR3 nucleotides read TGTGCCAGCATCGCGCCAGAGACCCAGTACTTC. Amino acids: CASIAPETQYF.

This clone was detected only a few times. The V gene is TRBV5-4, the J gene TRBJ2-7, with a tentative D call TRBD2 (5 bases). Trimming removed 5 bases at V and 0 bases at J, with 12 bases between. CDR3 length: 14 amino acids. Germline-derived CDR1 and CDR2 are SGHNT and YYREEE (reference sequence). In nucleotides, the CDR3 is TGTGCCAGCAGGCAGGACTTGAGCTCCTACGAGCAGTACTTC. Its protein product is CASRQDLSSYEQYF.

The CDR3 DNA is TGTGCCAGCACCTCCTCTGTGACAGCGAACACTGAAGCTTTCTTT. Protein product: CASTSSVTANTEAFF. The rearrangement uses TRBV7-9 and TRBJ1-1; weak D call: TRBD1 (5 bases). Germline CDR1 is SEHNR and CDR2 is FQNEAQ (reference sequence). Deletions cut 7 bases from V and 1 base from J, with 16 bases between. There are 15 residues in the CDR3.

This clone was detected only a few times. This chain joins TRBV19 and TRBJ1-1, with unresolved D. This CDR3 has 14 residues. V lost 5 bases and J lost 3, with 13 bases in between. Germline-derived CDR1 and CDR2 are LNHDA and SQIVND (reference sequence). In DNA form, the CDR3 reads TGTGCCAGTAGTGGAGGGCCTATGTACACTGAAGCTTTCTTT. It translates to CASSGGPMYTEAFF.

The chain combines TRBV2 with TRBJ2-7, with 7 bases identical to TRBD1. The J segment lost 3 bases and the V segment lost 4 bases, leaving 3 bases of the junction unmatched. Germline CDR1 is SNHLY and CDR2 is FYNNEI. The CDR3 has 13 amino acids. CDR3 in amino acids: CASSVRQGYEQYF. CDR3 in DNA: TGTGCCAGCAGTGTTCGACAGGGCTACGAGCAGTACTTC.

Remarks on this clone: A much larger clone differs by one base, so this may be a read error. The chain uses TRBV2 and TRBJ1-2, with D tentatively TRBD1 (5 bases). The CDR3 has 14 residues. With 6 bases removed from V and 3 bases from J, the gap between germline ends came to 14 bases. Germline assignment: CDR1 SNHLY and CDR2 FYNNEI. The CDR3 region has the DNA TGTGCCAGCAGCATGGGACCGGGGGACTATGGCTACACCTTC. This codes for CASSMGPGDYGYTF.

The chain recombines TRBV5-6 with TRBJ1-1; no definite D call. The CDR3 extends over 14 amino acids. Trimming removed 4 bases at V and 7 bases at J, with 17 bases between. CDR1 and CDR2 from the germline V gene are SGHDT and YYEEEE. CDR3 nucleotide sequence: TGTGCCAGCAGCCCCGCGGGATACAGTCGTGAAGCTTTCTTT. This encodes CASSPAGYSREAFF. Complete variable domain (other parts from reference TRBV5-6 and TRBJ1-1): DAGVTQSPTHLIKTRGQQVTLRCSPKSGHDTVSWYQQALGQGPQFIFQYYEEEERQRGNFPDRFSGHQFPNYSSELNVNALLLGDSALYLCASSPAGYSREAFFGQGTRLTVV.

The J gene is TRBJ1-1, the V gene TRBV5-6; weak D call: TRBD1 (5 bases). Germline V gene sequence: CDR1 SGHDT, CDR2 YYEEEE. This CDR3 is built from 13 residues. Between the trimmed V and J ends, which lost 0 bases and 4 bases, there was a span of 7 bases. CDR3 bases: TGTGCCAGCAGCTTGGCAGGGCCCACTGAAGCTTTCTTT. Protein: CASSLAGPTEAFF.

The chain combines TRBV7-8 with TRBJ1-6; D perhaps matches TRBD1 (5 bases). The germline V gene has CDR1 SGHVS and CDR2 FQNEAQ. V was clipped by 1 base and J by 6 bases, with 22 bases between them. The CDR3 length is 19 residues. The CDR3 is CASSLGHRSGTGVNSPLHF. CDR3 DNA sequence: TGTGCCAGCAGCTTAGGCCATCGATCGGGGACGGGAGTTAATTCACCCCTCCACTTT.